This passage covers 17 T cell receptor beta chains from one sample sequenced in a study of beta chain features in type 1 diabetes. General study points: People with Type 1 diabetes carried modestly yet significantly shorter TCRB CDR3s in all four CD4+ subsets.

Which antigens these TCRs recognize remains unknown. The authors reverse transcribed all of the isolated RNA, so sequencing captured expressed TCRB transcripts. Repertoires were generated with immunoSEQ multiplex PCR, while TCRdb's copy carries only in-frame clones and drops some. The table lists roughly 180,000 clones, around 7.8% of them singletons. Sequenced: central memory CD4+ T cells from blood. These receptors originate from a woman between 35 and 50 years old with type 1 diabetes.

This rearrangement joins TRBV9 to TRBJ1-1; the D is unclear. This CDR3 is 13 amino acids long. From germline, CDR1 is SGDLS and CDR2 YYNGEE. The V gene lost 4 bases and the J gene lost 1 base, with 8 bases spanning the gap. CDR3 sequence (DNA): TGTGCCAGCAGCCCCCAGAAGAACACTGAAGCTTTCTTT. This translates into CASSPQKNTEAFF. The complete variable domain, with remaining parts taken from reference TRBV9 and TRBJ1-1, reads DSGVTQTPKHLITATGQRVTLRCSPRSGDLSVYWYQQSLDQGLQFLIQYYNGEERAKGNILERFSAQQFPDLHSELNLSSLELGDSALYFCASSPQKNTEAFFGQGTRLTVV.

This clone was seen a handful of times. This chain joins TRBV7-8 and TRBJ1-4, with 9 nucleotides matching TRBD1. Germline trimming cut 1 base from V and 8 bases from J; bases unmatched to any gene: 5. The CDR3 consists of 15 residues. Germline values: CDR1 SGHVS, CDR2 FQNEAQ. The CDR3 coding sequence is TGTGCCAGCAGCTTAGTGGACAGGGGTGGCGAAAAACTGTTTTTT. Protein: CASSLVDRGGEKLFF.

This clone was recorded a few times. The rearrangement uses TRBV14 and TRBJ2-2; 9 positions match TRBD1. After removal of 10 bases from V and 0 bases from J, the junction contained 3 bases not matched to a gene. The CDR3 has 14 residues. Germline V gene sequence: CDR1 SGHDN, CDR2 FVKESK. The CDR3 coding sequence is TGTGCCACCGGGACAGGGACGAACACCGGGGAGCTGTTTTTT. This codes for CATGTGTNTGELFF.

The table lists this clone with many counts. The CDR3 protein is CASSLERDTQYF. The CDR3 DNA sequence: TGTGCCAGCAGCTTAGAGAGAGATACGCAGTATTTT. This chain joins TRBV11-2 and TRBJ2-3; D not resolved. The CDR3 totals 12 residues. Germline CDR1 is SGHAT and CDR2 is FQNNGV. V lost 0 bases, J lost 5 bases, and 3 bases lay in between.

This sequence joins TRBV2 and TRBJ2-1; tentatively, D is TRBD2 (6 bases). Germline CDR1 SNHLY, CDR2 FYNNEI. The CDR3 loop spans 15 amino acids. V was shortened by 8 bases and J by 8 bases, with 22 bases between the two germline ends. The CDR3 nucleotides read TGTGCCAGCGGGCTCGGGCGGGGTAGCGGTTATGAGCAGTTCTTC. It translates to CASGLGRGSGYEQFF.

This clone was detected only a few times. The J gene is TRBJ2-7, the V gene TRBV10-3, with 7 bases identical to TRBD1. From germline, CDR1 is ENHRY and CDR2 SYGVKD. This CDR3 has 13 residues. The ends lost 4 bases at V and 6 bases at J; junction bases unmatched: 6. The CDR3 DNA reads TGTGCCATCAGTGGCAGGGGGAGCGGCGAGCAGTACTTC. Translation gives CAISGRGSGEQYF.

The sample holds a few counts of this clone. V usage is TRBV7-9 and J usage is TRBJ1-2; no reliable D call. CDR1 is SEHNR and CDR2 is FQNEAQ in the germline V gene (reference sequence). The length of the CDR3 is 12 residues. V lost 1 base and J lost 5, with 5 bases in between. CDR3 region: CASSLGDYGYTF. In DNA, the CDR3 is TGTGCCAGCAGCTTAGGAGATTATGGCTACACCTTC.

The table lists this clone with many counts. The V call is TRBV29-1, the J call TRBJ2-4; a possible D gene is TRBD2 (5 bases). This CDR3 spans 12 amino acids. CDR1 SQVTM and CDR2 ANQGSEA come from the germline V gene. V was pared by 5 bases and J by 9 bases, with 14 bases between. The CDR3 region is CSVSDSGSIQYF. The CDR3 DNA sequence: TGCAGCGTTTCGGATTCGGGGAGCATTCAGTACTTC.

V and J are TRBV9 and TRBJ2-7, with TRBD2 identical over 10 bases. This CDR3 comprises 15 residues. Germline trimming cut 5 bases from V and 0 bases from J; bases unmatched to any gene: 5. In germline, CDR1 is SGDLS, CDR2 YYNGEE. In DNA, the CDR3 is TGTGCCAGCAGTCCGGGACTAGCGTACTCCTACGAGCAGTACTTC. It translates to CASSPGLAYSYEQYF.

This clone turned up a few times. The rearrangement links TRBV9 to TRBJ1-2, with D possibly matching TRBD1 (5 bases). The germline CDR1 and CDR2 sequences are SGDLS and YYNGEE. There are 14 residues in the CDR3. V was pared by 6 bases and J by 3 bases, with 15 bases between. The CDR3 sequence is CASTPGGWDYGYTF. Here the CDR3 DNA reads TGTGCCAGCACTCCCGGGGGTTGGGACTATGGCTACACCTTC.

The genes are TRBV9 and TRBJ1-5; D remains ambiguous. Between the trimmed V and J ends, which lost 0 bases and 3 bases, there was a span of 10 bases. The CDR3 totals 15 residues. The V gene's germline CDR1 is SGDLS and CDR2 YYNGEE. The CDR3 loop reads CASSVGGEFNQPQHF. The CDR3 nucleotides are TGTGCCAGCAGCGTAGGCGGAGAATTCAATCAGCCCCAGCATTTT.

V and J are TRBV29-1 and TRBJ1-2, with a weak D call TRBD1 (5 bases). The CDR3 runs to 13 residues. Looked up from germline, CDR1 is SQVTM and CDR2 is ANQGSEA. V was trimmed by 7 bases and J by 7 bases, leaving 19 bases between them. The DNA for the CDR3 is TGCAGCGCTGGGGGGGTCGCGACCGCTGGCTACACCTTC. Translation gives CSAGGVATAGYTF.

This clone was counted between two and nine times. J is TRBJ2-2 and V is TRBV5-1; the match to TRBD2 covers 11 bases. CDR3 length: 16 amino acids. The ends lost 0 bases at V and 4 bases at J; junction bases unmatched: 2. CDR1 and CDR2 (germline): SGHRS, YFSETQ. The CDR3: CASSLAGTSGTGELFF. The DNA of the CDR3 is TGCGCCAGCAGCTTGGCCGGGACTAGCGGCACCGGGGAGCTGTTTTTT.

V is TRBV5-4 and J is TRBJ2-5, with 9 bases that match TRBD1. The V segment lost 4 bases and the J segment 5 bases; nucleotides outside the gene matches: 6. The CDR3 is 14 amino acids. Looked up from germline, CDR1 is SGHNT and CDR2 is YYREEE (reference sequence). CDR3 in DNA: TGTGCCAGCAGCGTCTACAGGGGGCGGGAGACCCAGTACTTC. Its protein is CASSVYRGRETQYF.

This clone has a handful of counts. V is TRBV6-5 and J is TRBJ1-1; the D is unclear. Germline loops: CDR1 MNHEY, CDR2 SVGAGI. The CDR3 covers 14 residues. V was clipped by 0 bases and J by 4 bases, with 9 bases between them. CDR3 loop: CASSYSSVGTEAFF. The DNA of the CDR3 is TGTGCCAGCAGTTACTCGAGCGTCGGCACTGAAGCTTTCTTT.

The chain couples TRBV5-1 to TRBJ1-1; D remains unclear. The CDR3 extends over 13 amino acids. V shed 0 bases and J shed 8 bases, with 11 bases lying between them. The germline V gene encodes CDR1 SGHRS and CDR2 YFSETQ. In DNA form, the CDR3 reads TGCGCCAGCAGCTTGGACAGCCTCACAGAAGCTTTCTTT. Its protein product is CASSLDSLTEAFF.

This clone was observed a few times. This sequence joins TRBV6-5 and TRBJ1-2; D uncertain. The germline CDR1 and CDR2 sequences are MNHEY and SVGAGI. Trimming removed 6 bases at V and 1 base at J, with 6 bases between. This CDR3 contains 12 residues. CDR3 loop: CASRRINYGYTF. For the CDR3, the DNA is TGTGCCAGCAGGAGGATTAACTATGGCTACACCTTC.